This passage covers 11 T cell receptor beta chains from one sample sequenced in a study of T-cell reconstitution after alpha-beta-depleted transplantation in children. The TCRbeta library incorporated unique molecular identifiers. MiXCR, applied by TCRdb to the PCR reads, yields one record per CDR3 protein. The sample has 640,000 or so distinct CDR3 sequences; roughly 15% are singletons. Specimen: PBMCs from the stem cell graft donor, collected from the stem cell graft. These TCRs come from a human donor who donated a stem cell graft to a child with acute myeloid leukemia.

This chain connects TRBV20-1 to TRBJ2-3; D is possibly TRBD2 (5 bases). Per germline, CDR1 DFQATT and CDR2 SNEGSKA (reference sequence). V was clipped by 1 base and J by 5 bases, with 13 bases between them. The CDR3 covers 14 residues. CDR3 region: CSARGELEVDTQYF. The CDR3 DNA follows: TGCAGTGCTAGAGGGGAACTAGAAGTAGATACGCAGTATTTT.

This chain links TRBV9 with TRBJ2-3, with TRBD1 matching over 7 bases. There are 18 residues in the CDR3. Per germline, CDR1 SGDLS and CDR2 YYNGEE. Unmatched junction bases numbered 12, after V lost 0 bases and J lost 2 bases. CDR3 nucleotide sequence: TGTGCCAGCAGCGTAGCCTTGGATGGGACAGAACCCACAGATACGCAGTATTTT. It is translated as CASSVALDGTEPTDTQYF. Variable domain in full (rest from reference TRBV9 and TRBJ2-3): DSGVTQTPKHLITATGQRVTLRCSPRSGDLSVYWYQQSLDQGLQFLIQYYNGEERAKGNILERFSAQQFPDLHSELNLSSLELGDSALYFCASSVALDGTEPTDTQYFGPGTRLTVL.

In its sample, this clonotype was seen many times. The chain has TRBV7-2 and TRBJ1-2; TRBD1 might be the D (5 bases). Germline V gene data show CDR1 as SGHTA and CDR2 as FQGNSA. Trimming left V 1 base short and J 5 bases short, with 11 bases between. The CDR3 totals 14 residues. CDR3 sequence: CASSLVRAPYGYTF. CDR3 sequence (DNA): TGTGCCAGCAGCTTAGTCAGGGCACCATATGGCTACACCTTC.

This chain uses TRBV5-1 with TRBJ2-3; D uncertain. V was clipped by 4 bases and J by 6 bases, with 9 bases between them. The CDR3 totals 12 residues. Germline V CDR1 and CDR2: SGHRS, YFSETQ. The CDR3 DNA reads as TGCGCCAGCAGCCTTGCTTGGGATACGCAGTATTTT. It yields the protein CASSLAWDTQYF.

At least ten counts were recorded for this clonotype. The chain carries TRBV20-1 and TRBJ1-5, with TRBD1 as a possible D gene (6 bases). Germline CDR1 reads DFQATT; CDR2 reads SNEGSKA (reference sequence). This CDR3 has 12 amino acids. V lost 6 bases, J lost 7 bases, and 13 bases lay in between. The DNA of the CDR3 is TGCAGTGCCCGGGACAAATTCCAGCCCCAGCATTTT. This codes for CSARDKFQPQHF.

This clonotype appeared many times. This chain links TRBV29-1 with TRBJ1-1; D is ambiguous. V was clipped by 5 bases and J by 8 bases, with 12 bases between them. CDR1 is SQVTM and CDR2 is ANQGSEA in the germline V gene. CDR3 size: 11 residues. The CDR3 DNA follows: TGCAGCGTTCATAGTGGCAGGGAAGCTTTCTTT. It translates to CSVHSGREAFF.

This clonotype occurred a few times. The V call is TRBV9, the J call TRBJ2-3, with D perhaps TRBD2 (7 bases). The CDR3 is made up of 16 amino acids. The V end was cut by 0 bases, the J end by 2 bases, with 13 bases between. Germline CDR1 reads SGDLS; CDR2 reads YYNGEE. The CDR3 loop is CASSVAAGALTDTQYF. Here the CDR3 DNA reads TGTGCCAGCAGCGTAGCTGCGGGGGCCCTCACAGATACGCAGTATTTT.

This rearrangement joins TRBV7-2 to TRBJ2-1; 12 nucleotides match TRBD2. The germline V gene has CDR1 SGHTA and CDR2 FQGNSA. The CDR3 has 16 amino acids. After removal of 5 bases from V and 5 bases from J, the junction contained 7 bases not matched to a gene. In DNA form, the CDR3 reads TGTGCCAGCAGCACTCAAGGACTAGCGGGGCACAATGAGCAGTTCTTC. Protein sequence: CASSTQGLAGHNEQFF.

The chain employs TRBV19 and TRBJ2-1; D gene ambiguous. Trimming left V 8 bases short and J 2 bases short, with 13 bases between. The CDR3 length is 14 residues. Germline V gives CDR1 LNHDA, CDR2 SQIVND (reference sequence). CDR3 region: CASGVGYTYNEQFF. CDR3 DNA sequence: TGTGCCAGTGGAGTTGGGTACACCTACAATGAGCAGTTCTTC.

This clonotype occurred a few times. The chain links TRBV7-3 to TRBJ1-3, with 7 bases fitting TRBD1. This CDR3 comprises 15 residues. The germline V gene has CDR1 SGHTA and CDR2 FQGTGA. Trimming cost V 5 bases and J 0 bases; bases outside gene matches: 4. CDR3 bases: TGTGCCAGCAGCGTTACAGGGGACTCTGGAAACACCATATATTTT. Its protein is CASSVTGDSGNTIYF.

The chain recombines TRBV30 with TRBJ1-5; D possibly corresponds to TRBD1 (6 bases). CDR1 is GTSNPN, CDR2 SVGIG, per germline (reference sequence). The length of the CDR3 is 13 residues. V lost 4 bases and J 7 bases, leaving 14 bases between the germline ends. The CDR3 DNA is TGTGCCTGGACGACAGGAGGGACACAGCCCCAGCATTTT. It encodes CAWTTGGTQPQHF.